This TCR beta chain stems from a study of blood T cell repertoires in COVID-19. This clone is deemed medium-sized (0.01 to 0.1%). Sequenced by immunoSEQ multiplex PCR; TCRdb stores in-frame clones only, minus some. The sample has about 180,000 clones; almost 80% are singletons. V gave up 3 bases and J gave up 3 bases, with 6 bases separating them. CDR1 and CDR2 (germline): SGHTA, FQGNSA. CDR3 size: 13 residues. This TCR was recovered from a woman aged 50 to 60 who had recovered from COVID-19. The chain is built from TRBV7-2 and TRBJ1-5; D unclear. Sequences were obtained from PBMCs or T cells enriched from blood (not recorded which). The CDR3 sequence: CASSLQSNQPQHF. CDR3 DNA: TGTGCCAGCAGCTTGCAGTCCAATCAGCCCCAGCATTTT.